These T cell receptor beta chains were read from a single sample in a study of immune cell composition in non-small cell lung cancer. Data came from immunoSEQ multiplex PCR; TCRdb stores just in-frame clones and leaves some out. The table records around 2,100 clones, over 75% of them present only once. Sequences were obtained from lung tumor tissue. These receptors all stem from a human donor with non-small cell lung cancer. The conserved cysteine and the conserved F or W are not part of the CDR3 here. Only some rows state a clone size, as once, few, many or a class for expanded clones.

clone_size | j_call | v_call | cdr3_aa
NA | TRBJ2-7 | TRBV2 | ASHRGSYEQY
NA | TRBJ2-7 | TRBV6-5 | ASSTARTSGRQQY
once | TRBJ2-1 | TRBV6-4 | ASSDSIEGNEQF
NA | TRBJ2-1 | TRBV28 | ASSPDRGMGNEQF
once | TRBJ1-1 | TRBV2 | ASCAGRMNTEAF
NA | TRBJ1-2 | TRBV29-1 | SVDEMYGYT
NA | TRBJ1-2 | TRBV6-5 | ASSSIQGPRGYT
NA | TRBJ1-1 | TRBV6-5 | ASTGWGDNTEAF
NA | TRBJ1-1 | TRBV7-3 | ASSLGRNTEAF
NA | TRBJ2-3 | TRBV6-1 | ASSVLRRGAIHFTDTQY
few | TRBJ2-1 | TRBV27 | ASSLMAGSYNEQF
NA | TRBJ2-2 | TRBV10-3 | AISRDRGNTGELF
few | TRBJ1-2 | TRBV7-3 | ASSNPPGTGHGYT
few | TRBJ2-1 | TRBV7-9 | ASSLGIRLAGADEQF
few | TRBJ1-1 | TRBV27 | ASFRPPTEAF
NA | TRBJ2-1 | TRBV5-4 | ATSRGNYNEQF
NA | TRBJ2-3 | TRBV5-1 | ASSHPAETGAGDTQY
NA | TRBJ1-6 | TRBV4-2 | ASSQGDRVNSPLH
NA | TRBJ2-3 | TRBV6-4 | ASSAGGSTDTQY
NA | TRBJ2-1 | TRBV5-1 | ASSLGAFGLAGYNEQF
NA | TRBJ1-2 | TRBV7-9 | ASSHMDRAYGYT
large | TRBJ1-1 | TRBV7-8 | ASSALVGVNTEAF
NA | TRBJ1-5 | TRBV30 | AWNVGDQPQH
NA | TRBJ2-1 | TRBV6-4 | ASICEAGGWEQF
NA | TRBJ2-3 | TRBV6-6 | ASSVLQGATQY
NA | TRBJ2-5 | TRBV7-2 | ASSLAPTAGGQETQY
NA | TRBJ1-5 | TRBV2 | ASSDAGGRNQPQH
NA | TRBJ2-3 | TRBV29-1 | SVGRDSPTGAQY
NA | TRBJ2-1 | TRBV29-1 | SAEGRYNEQF
NA | TRBJ2-7 | TRBV2 | ASRQGEAYEQY
once | TRBJ1-1 | TRBV21-1 | ASSKAGVWGAGGTEAF
few | TRBJ1-1 | TRBV5-1 | ASSTGYTEAF
NA | TRBJ1-1 | TRBV30 | AWSLSGPNTEAF
NA | TRBJ2-2 | TRBV2 | ASSVSVIGELF
few | TRBJ2-3 | TRBV5-1 | ASSLEGGRAQY
NA | TRBJ1-1 | TRBV5-1 | ASSLLGSTEAF
NA | TRBJ1-1 | TRBV7-8 | ASSILKGVNTEAF
NA | TRBJ1-4 | TRBV7-9 | ASSRSGQGGTNEKLF
NA | TRBJ1-5 | TRBV27 | ASSLSSWARPQH
NA | TRBJ1-4 | TRBV11-2 | ASSLIRTVNEKLF
NA | TRBJ2-3 | TRBV7-2 | ASSKTSARTDTQY
NA | TRBJ1-1 | TRBV5-1 | ASSLDRANTEAF
NA | TRBJ1-1 | TRBV2 | ASSEDRGVTEAF
NA | TRBJ1-5 | TRBV5-5 | ASSLLGGNQPQH
NA | TRBJ1-4 | TRBV14 | ASRDQGAGEKLF
NA | TRBJ2-7 | TRBV5-1 | ASSIGLAATYEQY
once | TRBJ1-2 | TRBV30 | AWRWLGRGGYT
NA | TRBJ2-5 | TRBV9 | ASSVGTSGVGETQY
NA | TRBJ2-5 | TRBV7-2 | ASSLDAGSETQY
NA | TRBJ2-2 | TRBV28 | ASRKRTGGNTGELF
NA | TRBJ2-7 | TRBV5-1 | ASRLERGAYEQY
NA | TRBJ1-4 | TRBV5-4 | ASSLAINEKLF
once | TRBJ2-3 | TRBV7-3 | ASSLTGGSTDTQY
NA | TRBJ1-1 | TRBV2 | ASSHPYRGGQTEAF